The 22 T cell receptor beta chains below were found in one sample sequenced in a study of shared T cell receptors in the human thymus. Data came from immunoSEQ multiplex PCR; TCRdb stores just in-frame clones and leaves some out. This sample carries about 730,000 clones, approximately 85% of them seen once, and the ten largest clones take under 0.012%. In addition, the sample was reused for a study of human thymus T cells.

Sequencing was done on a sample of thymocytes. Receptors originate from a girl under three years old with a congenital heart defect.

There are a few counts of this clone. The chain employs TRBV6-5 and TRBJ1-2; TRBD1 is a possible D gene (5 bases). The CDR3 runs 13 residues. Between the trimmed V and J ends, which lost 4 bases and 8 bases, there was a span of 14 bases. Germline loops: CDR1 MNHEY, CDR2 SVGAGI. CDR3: CASSWAKGRGYTF. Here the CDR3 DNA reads TGTGCCAGCAGTTGGGCAAAGGGGCGAGGCTACACCTTC.

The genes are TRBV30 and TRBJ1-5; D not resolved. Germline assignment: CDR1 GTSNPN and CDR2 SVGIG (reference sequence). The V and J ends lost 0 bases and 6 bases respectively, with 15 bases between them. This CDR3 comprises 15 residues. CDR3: CAWSVQPPGGQPQHF. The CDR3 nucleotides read TGTGCCTGGAGTGTACAGCCCCCGGGAGGTCAGCCCCAGCATTTT.

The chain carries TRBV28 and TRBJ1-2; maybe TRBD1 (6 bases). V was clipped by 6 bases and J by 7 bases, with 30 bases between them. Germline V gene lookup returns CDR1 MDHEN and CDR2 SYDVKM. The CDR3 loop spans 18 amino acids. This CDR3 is CASRPSSCGGPRGAGYTF. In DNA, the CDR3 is TGTGCCAGCAGGCCCTCCAGTTGCGGGGGCCCTCGGGGGGCTGGCTACACCTTC.

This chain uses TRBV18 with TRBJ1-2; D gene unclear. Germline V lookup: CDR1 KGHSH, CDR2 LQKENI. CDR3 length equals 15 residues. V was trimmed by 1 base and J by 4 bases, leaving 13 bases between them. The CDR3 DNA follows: TGTGCCAGCTCACCACTGCCGGGGAAGATCTATGGCTACACCTTC. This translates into CASSPLPGKIYGYTF.

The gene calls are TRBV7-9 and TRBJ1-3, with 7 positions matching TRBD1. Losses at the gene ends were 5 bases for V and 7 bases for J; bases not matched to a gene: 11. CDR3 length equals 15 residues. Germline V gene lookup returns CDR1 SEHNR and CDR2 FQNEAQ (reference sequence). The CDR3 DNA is TGTGCCAGCAGCCGGGTCGACAGGGAGCCTAACACCATATATTTT. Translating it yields CASSRVDREPNTIYF.

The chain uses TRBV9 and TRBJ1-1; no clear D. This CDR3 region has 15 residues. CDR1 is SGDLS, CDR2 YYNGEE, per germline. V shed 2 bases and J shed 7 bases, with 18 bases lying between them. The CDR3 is CASSVGLRGFNEAFF. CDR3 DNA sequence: TGTGCCAGCAGCGTGGGGTTGCGAGGGTTCAATGAAGCTTTCTTT.

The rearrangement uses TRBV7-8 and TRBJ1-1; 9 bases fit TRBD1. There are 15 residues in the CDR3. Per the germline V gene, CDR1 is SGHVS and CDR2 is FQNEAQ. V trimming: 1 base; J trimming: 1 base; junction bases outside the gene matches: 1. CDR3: CASSLGDRENTEAFF. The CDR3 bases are TGTGCCAGCAGCTTAGGGGACAGGGAGAACACTGAAGCTTTCTTT.

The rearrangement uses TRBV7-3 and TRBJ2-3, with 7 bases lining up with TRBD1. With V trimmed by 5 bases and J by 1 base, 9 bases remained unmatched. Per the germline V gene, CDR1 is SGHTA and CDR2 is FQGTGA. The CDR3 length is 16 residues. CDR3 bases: TGTGCCAGCAGCCCGAAACAGGGGTGGGGCACAGATACGCAGTATTTT. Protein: CASSPKQGWGTDTQYF.

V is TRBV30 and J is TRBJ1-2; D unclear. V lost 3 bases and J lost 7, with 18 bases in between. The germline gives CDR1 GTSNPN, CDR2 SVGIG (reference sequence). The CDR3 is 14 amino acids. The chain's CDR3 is CAWSPRGVTGGYTF. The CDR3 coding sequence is TGTGCCTGGAGCCCGCGCGGGGTCACGGGTGGCTACACCTTC. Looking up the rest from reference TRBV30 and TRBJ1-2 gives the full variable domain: SQTIHQWPATLVQPVGSPLSLECTVEGTSNPNLYWYRQAAGRGLQLLFYSVGIGQISSEVPQNLSASRPQDRQFILSSKKLLLSDSGFYLCAWSPRGVTGGYTFGSGTRLTVV.

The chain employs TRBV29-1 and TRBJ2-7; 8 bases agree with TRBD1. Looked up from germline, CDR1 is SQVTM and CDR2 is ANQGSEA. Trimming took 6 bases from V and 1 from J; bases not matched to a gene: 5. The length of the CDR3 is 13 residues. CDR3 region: CSVRDRQSYEQYF. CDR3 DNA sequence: TGCAGCGTCCGGGACAGGCAGTCCTACGAGCAGTACTTC.

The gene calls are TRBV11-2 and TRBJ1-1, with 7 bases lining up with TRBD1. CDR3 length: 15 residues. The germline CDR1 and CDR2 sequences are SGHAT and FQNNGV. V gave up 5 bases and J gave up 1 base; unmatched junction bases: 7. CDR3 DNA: TGTGCCAGCAGCCCCGGGACAGTTCGGAACACTGAAGCTTTCTTT. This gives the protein CASSPGTVRNTEAFF.

The CDR3, as DNA: TGTGCCAGCACCCTTGGGCCAGGCAGACCCCACAATGAGCAGTTCTTC. This sequence encodes CASTLGPGRPHNEQFF. The chain has TRBV28 and TRBJ2-1; D remains ambiguous. This CDR3 region has 16 residues. CDR1 and CDR2 from the germline V gene are MDHEN and SYDVKM. The V end lost 7 bases, the J end lost 5 bases, and 21 bases lay between the germline ends. Drawing the rest from reference TRBV28 and TRBJ2-1, the complete variable domain is DVKVTQSSRYLVKRTGEKVFLECVQDMDHENMFWYRQDPGLGLRLIYFSYDVKMKEKGDIPEGYSVSREKKERFSLILESASTNQTSMYLCASTLGPGRPHNEQFFGPGTRLTVL.

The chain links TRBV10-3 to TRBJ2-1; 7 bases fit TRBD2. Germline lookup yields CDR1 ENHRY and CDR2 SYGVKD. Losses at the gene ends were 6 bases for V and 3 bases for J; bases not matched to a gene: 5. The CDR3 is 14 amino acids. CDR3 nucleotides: TGTGCCATCAGGAAGCGGGGCTACTACAATGAGCAGTTCTTC. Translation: CAIRKRGYYNEQFF.

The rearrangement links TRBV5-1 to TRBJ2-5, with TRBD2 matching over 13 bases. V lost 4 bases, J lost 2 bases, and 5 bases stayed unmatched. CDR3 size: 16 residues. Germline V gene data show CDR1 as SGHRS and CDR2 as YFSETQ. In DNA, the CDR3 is TGCGCCAGCAGCCTCGGGACTAGCGGGGTGCAAGAGACCCAGTACTTC. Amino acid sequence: CASSLGTSGVQETQYF. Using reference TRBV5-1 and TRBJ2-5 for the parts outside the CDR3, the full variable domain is KAGVTQTPRYLIKTRGQQVTLSCSPISGHRSVSWYQQTPGQGLQFLFEYFSETQRNKGNFPGRFSGRQFSNSRSEMNVSTLELGDSALYLCASSLGTSGVQETQYFGPGTRLLVL.

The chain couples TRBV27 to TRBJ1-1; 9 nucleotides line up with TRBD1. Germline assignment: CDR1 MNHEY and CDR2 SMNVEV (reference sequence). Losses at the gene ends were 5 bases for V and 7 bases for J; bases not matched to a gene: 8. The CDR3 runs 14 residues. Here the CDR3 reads CASSAGTGTVEAFF. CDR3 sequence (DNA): TGTGCCAGCAGTGCCGGGACAGGGACGGTTGAAGCTTTCTTT.

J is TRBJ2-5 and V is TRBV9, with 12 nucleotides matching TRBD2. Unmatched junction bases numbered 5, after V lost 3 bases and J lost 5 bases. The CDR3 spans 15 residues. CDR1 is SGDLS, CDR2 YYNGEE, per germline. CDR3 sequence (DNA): TGTGCCAGCAGCGCTAGCGGGGGGGTATGGGAGACCCAGTACTTC. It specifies CASSASGGVWETQYF.

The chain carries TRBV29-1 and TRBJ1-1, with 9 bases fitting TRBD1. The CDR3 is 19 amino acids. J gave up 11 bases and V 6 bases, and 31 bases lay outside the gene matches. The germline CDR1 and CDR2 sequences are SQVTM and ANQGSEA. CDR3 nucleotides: TGCAGCGTCGAACCGTATAGAACCTCCCCGGGGACAGGGTTTCATGCGGCTTTCTTT. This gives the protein CSVEPYRTSPGTGFHAAFF. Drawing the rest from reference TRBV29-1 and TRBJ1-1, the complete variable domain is SAVISQKPSRDICQRGTSLTIQCQVDSQVTMMFWYRQQPGQSLTLIATANQGSEATYESGFVIDKFPISRPNLTFSTLTVSNMSPEDSSIYLCSVEPYRTSPGTGFHAAFFGQGTRLTVV.

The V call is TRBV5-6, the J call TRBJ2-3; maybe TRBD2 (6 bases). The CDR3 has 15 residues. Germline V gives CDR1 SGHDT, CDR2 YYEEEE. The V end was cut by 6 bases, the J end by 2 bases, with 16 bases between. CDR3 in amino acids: CASNRKGLYTDTQYF. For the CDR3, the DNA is TGTGCCAGCAACCGCAAGGGACTCTACACAGATACGCAGTATTTT.

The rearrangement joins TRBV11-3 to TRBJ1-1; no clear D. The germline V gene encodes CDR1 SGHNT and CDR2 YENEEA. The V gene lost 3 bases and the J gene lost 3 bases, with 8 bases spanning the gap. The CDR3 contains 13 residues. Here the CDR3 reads CASSFFSDTEAFF. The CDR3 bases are TGTGCCAGCAGCTTCTTTTCTGACACTGAAGCTTTCTTT.

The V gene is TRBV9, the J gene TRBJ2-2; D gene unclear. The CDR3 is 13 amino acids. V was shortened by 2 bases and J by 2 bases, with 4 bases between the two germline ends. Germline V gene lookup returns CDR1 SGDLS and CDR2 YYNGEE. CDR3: CASSVFNTGELFF. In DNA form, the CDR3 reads TGTGCCAGCAGCGTCTTTAACACCGGGGAGCTGTTTTTT.

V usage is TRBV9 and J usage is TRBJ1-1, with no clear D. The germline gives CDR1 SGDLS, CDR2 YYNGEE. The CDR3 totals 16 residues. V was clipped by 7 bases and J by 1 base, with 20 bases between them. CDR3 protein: CASEELRNVKNTEAFF. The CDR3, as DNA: TGTGCCAGCGAGGAGTTGAGGAACGTTAAGAACACTGAAGCTTTCTTT.

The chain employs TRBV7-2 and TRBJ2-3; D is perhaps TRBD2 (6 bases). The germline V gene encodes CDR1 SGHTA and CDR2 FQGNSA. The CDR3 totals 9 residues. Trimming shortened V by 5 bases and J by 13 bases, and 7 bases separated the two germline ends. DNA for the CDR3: TGTGCCAGCAGCCCGGGGGAGTATTTT. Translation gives CASSPGEYF.